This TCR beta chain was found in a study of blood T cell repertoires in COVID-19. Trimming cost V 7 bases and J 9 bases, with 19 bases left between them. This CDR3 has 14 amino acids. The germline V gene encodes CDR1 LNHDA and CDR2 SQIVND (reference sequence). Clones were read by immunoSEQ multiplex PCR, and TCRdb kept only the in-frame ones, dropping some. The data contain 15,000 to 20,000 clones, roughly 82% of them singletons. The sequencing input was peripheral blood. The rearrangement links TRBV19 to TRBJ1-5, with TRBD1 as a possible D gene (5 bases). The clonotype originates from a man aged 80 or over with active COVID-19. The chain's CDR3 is CASTPRPGGGPQHF. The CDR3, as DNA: TGTGCCAGTACCCCTCGCCCGGGGGGAGGGCCCCAGCATTTT.